The 20 T cell receptor beta chains reported below all come from one sample, sequenced in a study of cytomegalovirus exposure and HLA in healthy donors. The PCR contained 60 Vbeta and 13 Jbeta primers. The table came from immunoSEQ multiplex PCR; TCRdb's copy has only in-frame clones and leaves some out. There are under 150,000 clones in the sample; about 83% occur only once, and roughly 5% lies in the top ten. Sequenced sample: PBMCs. Receptors originate from a woman between 25 and 40 years old in good health and CMV-seronegative.

The chain has TRBV5-1 and TRBJ2-7; D may be TRBD1 (6 bases). Germline CDR1 reads SGHRS; CDR2 reads YFSETQ. Trimming took off 4 bases at V and 3 bases at J, with 17 bases between the two ends. The CDR3 loop spans 15 amino acids. CDR3 amino acids: CASSPRTVGSYEQYF. The CDR3 nucleotides are TGCGCCAGCAGCCCGAGGACAGTGGGGAGCTACGAGCAGTACTTC.

This chain joins TRBV5-6 and TRBJ2-3; perhaps TRBD1 as D (6 bases). This CDR3 is 14 amino acids long. V was pared by 1 base and J by 5 bases, with 11 bases between. Germline-derived CDR1 and CDR2 are SGHDT and YYEEEE. For the CDR3, the DNA is TGTGCCAGCAGCTTGATGGGGGCCGTAGATACGCAGTATTTT. Residues: CASSLMGAVDTQYF. The full variable domain, rest sourced from reference TRBV5-6 and TRBJ2-3, is DAGVTQSPTHLIKTRGQQVTLRCSPKSGHDTVSWYQQALGQGPQFIFQYYEEEERQRGNFPDRFSGHQFPNYSSELNVNALLLGDSALYLCASSLMGAVDTQYFGPGTRLTVL.

The rearrangement joins TRBV5-1 to TRBJ2-1; 8 nucleotides line up with TRBD1. Germline V lookup: CDR1 SGHRS, CDR2 YFSETQ. Trimming removed 3 bases from V and 4 bases from J; junction bases left unmatched: 3. The CDR3 totals 14 residues. CDR3 nucleotide sequence: TGCGCCAGCAGCTGGGGGGACAGGTACAATGAGCAGTTCTTC. This gives the protein CASSWGDRYNEQFF.

The chain joins TRBV19 to TRBJ2-1; the match to TRBD2 covers 12 bases. This CDR3 is 16 amino acids long. Trimming at V came to 2 bases and at J to 4 bases, leaving 3 bases not matched to a gene. Germline lookup yields CDR1 LNHDA and CDR2 SQIVND (reference sequence). CDR3 sequence (DNA): TGTGCCAGTAGTATACTAGCGGGGGGGCTTTACAATGAGCAGTTCTTC. Residues: CASSILAGGLYNEQFF.

This chain joins TRBV30 and TRBJ2-2, with D tentatively TRBD2 (6 bases). Germline assignment: CDR1 GTSNPN and CDR2 SVGIG (reference sequence). The ends were cut back, 4 bases at V and 7 bases at J, with 16 bases in the middle. There are 14 residues in the CDR3. The CDR3 DNA reads TGTGCCTGGATGGGGAGGCTAGCTGGCGGGGAGCTGTTTTTT. Translated, it gives CAWMGRLAGGELFF.

J is TRBJ1-2 and V is TRBV5-1; 9 bases match TRBD1. This CDR3 is built from 14 residues. V was clipped by 3 bases and J by 4 bases; unmatched bases: 4. Germline lookup yields CDR1 SGHRS and CDR2 YFSETQ. The CDR3 loop reads CASSSPGQGYGYTF. Here the CDR3 DNA reads TGCGCCAGCAGCTCTCCGGGACAGGGCTATGGCTACACCTTC.

The V and J genes are TRBV28 and TRBJ2-7, with 7 bases that match TRBD1. Per the germline V gene, CDR1 is MDHEN and CDR2 is SYDVKM. CDR3 length: 13 residues. With 5 bases clipped from V and 3 bases from J, the junction kept 4 bases outside the gene matches. CDR3 DNA sequence: TGTGCCAGCAGTAGGGACAGCAACTACGAGCAGTACTTC. It specifies CASSRDSNYEQYF.

This clone was observed a handful of times. CDR3: CASSYSSGSYEQYF. The CDR3 nucleotides are TGTGCCAGCAGTTACTCTAGCGGCTCCTACGAGCAGTACTTC. This sequence joins TRBV9 and TRBJ2-7; TRBD2 matches at 7 bases. The germline V gene has CDR1 SGDLS and CDR2 YYNGEE. V lost 5 bases and J lost 0; bases outside the gene matches: 5. This CDR3 spans 14 amino acids. Using reference TRBV9 and TRBJ2-7 for the parts outside the CDR3, the full variable domain is DSGVTQTPKHLITATGQRVTLRCSPRSGDLSVYWYQQSLDQGLQFLIQYYNGEERAKGNILERFSAQQFPDLHSELNLSSLELGDSALYFCASSYSSGSYEQYFGPGTRLTVT.

This sequence joins TRBV20-1 and TRBJ1-1; D possibly corresponds to TRBD1 (6 bases). The CDR3 sequence is 10 residues long. Germline assignment: CDR1 DFQATT and CDR2 SNEGSKA (reference sequence). Trimming left V 8 bases short and J 7 bases short, with 11 bases between. The CDR3 coding sequence is TGCAGTCTCGGACAGTTTGAAGCTTTCTTT. Its protein product is CSLGQFEAFF.

The genes are TRBV19 and TRBJ1-3; D not resolved. The V end was cut by 5 bases, the J end by 0 bases, with 14 bases between. Germline CDR1 reads LNHDA; CDR2 reads SQIVND (reference sequence). The CDR3 has 16 amino acids. The CDR3 spells CASSFGDAISGNTIYF. CDR3 in DNA: TGTGCCAGTAGTTTTGGAGACGCGATCTCTGGAAACACCATATATTTT.

This chain joins TRBV6-5 and TRBJ2-1, with 8 bases aligning to TRBD2. CDR3 size: 14 residues. J was trimmed by 1 base and V by 10 bases; bases with no gene match: 6. The V gene's germline CDR1 is MNHEY and CDR2 SVGAGI. In nucleotides, the CDR3 is TGTGCCACCCACCGGGGGGGGTCCTACAATGAGCAGTTCTTC. It specifies CATHRGGSYNEQFF.

V and J are TRBV5-4 and TRBJ2-5; tentative D call: TRBD2 (5 bases). Germline-derived CDR1 and CDR2 are SGHNT and YYREEE (reference sequence). Trimming pared 1 base from V and 5 bases from J, leaving 9 bases between. The CDR3 contains 13 residues. The CDR3 DNA is TGTGCCAGCAGCTTGTGGACTCTGGAGACCCAGTACTTC. Translation: CASSLWTLETQYF.

This clone was observed at least ten times. The genes are TRBV6-1 and TRBJ2-7; 11 bases are shared with TRBD1. The V gene's germline CDR1 is MNHNS and CDR2 SASEGT. The CDR3 runs 14 residues. After removal of 1 base from V and 6 bases from J, the junction contained 2 bases not matched to a gene. In nucleotides, the CDR3 is TGTGCCAGCAGTGAAGGGACAGGGGGCGCCGAGCAGTACTTC. It is translated as CASSEGTGGAEQYF.

This clone came up a few times. J is TRBJ1-4 and V is TRBV7-2, with D possibly matching TRBD1 (5 bases). Trimming took 10 bases from V and 12 from J, leaving 15 bases between them. The CDR3 length is 11 residues. Germline lookup yields CDR1 SGHTA and CDR2 FQGNSA. The CDR3 loop is CAITYGAELFF. The CDR3 DNA is TGTGCCATAACGTATGGGGCGGAACTGTTTTTT.

V usage is TRBV5-6 and J usage is TRBJ2-2, with D maybe TRBD2 (6 bases). Trimming took 3 bases from V and 2 from J, leaving 11 bases between them. CDR1 is SGHDT, CDR2 YYEEEE, per germline. This CDR3 contains 15 residues. CDR3 amino acids: CASSWGVSNTGELFF. The CDR3 DNA reads as TGTGCCAGCAGCTGGGGGGTCTCCAACACCGGGGAGCTGTTTTTT. The complete variable domain, with remaining parts taken from reference TRBV5-6 and TRBJ2-2, reads DAGVTQSPTHLIKTRGQQVTLRCSPKSGHDTVSWYQQALGQGPQFIFQYYEEEERQRGNFPDRFSGHQFPNYSSELNVNALLLGDSALYLCASSWGVSNTGELFFGEGSRLTVL.

The J gene is TRBJ2-1, the V gene TRBV11-2, with TRBD2 matching over 7 bases. Germline V gives CDR1 SGHAT, CDR2 FQNNGV. The CDR3 is made up of 16 amino acids. J was trimmed by 2 bases and V by 1 base; bases with no gene match: 5. For the CDR3, the DNA is TGTGCCAGCAGCTTAGTCTCTAGCGGTGCCTACAATGAGCAGTTCTTC. It is translated as CASSLVSSGAYNEQFF.

The chain couples TRBV4-2 to TRBJ2-3; 9 nucleotides match TRBD2. Germline V lookup: CDR1 LGHNA, CDR2 YNFKEQ. CDR3 length: 20 residues. V gave up 2 bases and J gave up 3 bases; unmatched junction bases: 18. The CDR3 DNA reads TGTGCCAGCAGCCAATGGGGGGCGGCTAGCGGGAACAGAAGGACAGATACGCAGTATTTT. Translated, it gives CASSQWGAASGNRRTDTQYF.

The rearrangement links TRBV7-9 to TRBJ2-1; a weak D match, TRBD2 (6 bases). With 3 bases removed from V and 3 bases from J, the gap between germline ends came to 9 bases. This CDR3 contains 14 residues. Per the germline V gene, CDR1 is SEHNR and CDR2 is FQNEAQ (reference sequence). CDR3 nucleotides: TGTGCCAGCAGCTTGGGACTGTACTACAATGAGCAGTTCTTC. It codes for CASSLGLYYNEQFF. The variable domain in full, completed from reference TRBV7-9 and TRBJ2-1, reads DTGVSQNPRHKITKRGQNVTFRCDPISEHNRLYWYRQTLGQGPEFLTYFQNEAQLEKSRLLSDRFSAERPKGSFSTLEIQRTEQGDSAMYLCASSLGLYYNEQFFGPGTRLTVL.

This chain uses TRBV30 with TRBJ1-4; D unresolved. V lost 2 bases, J lost 16 bases, and 17 bases lay in between. Germline-derived CDR1 and CDR2 are GTSNPN and SVGIG (reference sequence). CDR3 length: 12 amino acids. The DNA of the CDR3 is TGTGCCTGGAGTTCGCCCGATAGTCTTCCGTTTTTT. Its translation: CAWSSPDSLPFF. The full variable domain, completed using reference TRBV30 and TRBJ1-4, is SQTIHQWPATLVQPVGSPLSLECTVEGTSNPNLYWYRQAAGRGLQLLFYSVGIGQISSEVPQNLSASRPQDRQFILSSKKLLLSDSGFYLCAWSSPDSLPFFGSGTQLSVL.

This clone was found once. This chain uses TRBV6-5 with TRBJ1-1; maybe TRBD1 (5 bases). The V end lost 5 bases, the J end lost 1 base, and 11 bases lay between the germline ends. Germline V gene lookup returns CDR1 MNHEY and CDR2 SVGAGI. The CDR3 spans 14 residues. The CDR3 DNA reads TGTGCCAGCAGTCAGTCCACAGGGAACACTGAAGCTTTCTTT. Its protein is CASSQSTGNTEAFF.